Below are 17 T cell receptor beta chains sequenced from a single sample in a study of blood T cells in healthy people across ages. Sample-barcoded 5' priming and a J-beta primer mix drove a second PCR of about 6 to 11 cycles. MiXCR was run by TCRdb on the 5' RACE reads, yielding one entry per CDR3 protein. The sample carries almost 800,000 distinct CDR3 sequences, roughly 60% recorded once. Material: blood. Receptors originate from a man between 25 and 39 years old in good health.

For the CDR3, the DNA is TGCGCCAGCAGATTGACAGGGGGAGAAAAACTGTTTTTT. Translating it yields CASRLTGGEKLFF. The V call is TRBV5-1, the J call TRBJ1-4; 9 bases are a match to TRBD1. The junction had 4 bases not matched to a gene; V was cut back by 5 bases and J by 8 bases. CDR1 is SGHRS, CDR2 YFSETQ, per germline. This CDR3 is 13 amino acids long.

The V gene is TRBV6-1, the J gene TRBJ2-7; tentative D call: TRBD2 (6 bases). There are 17 residues in the CDR3. The germline gives CDR1 MNHNS, CDR2 SASEGT. V was clipped by 8 bases and J by 5 bases, with 28 bases between them. CDR3 bases: TGTGCCAGCTGCCCGACGTTTGGAGGGAGCCTTTGCAACGAGCAGTACTTC. It is translated as CASCPTFGGSLCNEQYF.

J is TRBJ1-5 and V is TRBV2; 9 bases agree with TRBD1. CDR3 length: 17 amino acids. Trimming took 6 bases from V and 2 from J; bases not matched to a gene: 11. Germline V CDR1 and CDR2: SNHLY, FYNNEI. This chain's CDR3 is CASRVGTGRSGNQPQHF. The CDR3 DNA reads as TGTGCCAGCAGGGTAGGGACAGGGAGAAGCGGCAATCAGCCCCAGCATTTT.

This clonotype was detected a few times. The V and J genes are TRBV4-3 and TRBJ2-7; D remains unclear. Per germline, CDR1 LGHNA and CDR2 YSLEER. With 0 bases removed from V and 6 bases from J, the gap between germline ends came to 12 bases. This CDR3 contains 14 residues. CDR3 in DNA: TGCGCCAGCAGCCAAGATAAAGTTGGGCTCGAGCAGTACTTC. It codes for CASSQDKVGLEQYF.

Concerning this clonotype itself: The germline gene is not matched at one end of the junction; a read error may be the cause. The chain recombines TRBV11-1 with TRBJ2-7; no clear D. The germline CDR1 and CDR2 sequences are SGHAT and FQDESV (reference sequence). The CDR3 consists of 14 residues. Here the CDR3 DNA reads TGTGCCTGCAGCTTAGCCGGGTCTTTGGGCGAGCAGTACTTC. The encoded protein is CACSLAGSLGEQYF.

The chain recombines TRBV21-1 with TRBJ2-1. TRBV21-1 corresponds to a pseudogene. CDR3 size: 15 residues. CDR3 loop: CASSKGEGSYNEQFF. The CDR3 DNA follows: TGTGCCAGCAGCAAAGGGGAGGGCTCCTACAATGAGCAGTTCTTC.

The chain combines TRBV5-1 with TRBJ1-1, with no clear D. The ends were cut back, 5 bases at V and 1 base at J, with 12 bases in the middle. CDR3 length: 14 amino acids. The V gene's germline CDR1 is SGHRS and CDR2 YFSETQ. In DNA, the CDR3 is TGCGCCAGCAGTAGCGTCAATCCGAACACTGAAGCTTTCTTT. This encodes CASSSVNPNTEAFF.

The genes are TRBV12-3 or TRBV12-4 and TRBJ1-1; D is unclear. V lost 6 bases and J 4 bases, leaving 9 bases between the germline ends. The length of the CDR3 is 12 residues. The CDR3 here is CASRVISTEAFF. Here the CDR3 DNA reads TGTGCCAGCAGGGTAATAAGCACTGAAGCTTTCTTT.

The chain combines TRBV15 with TRBJ1-5; TRBD1 is a possible D gene (5 bases). Trimming left V 0 bases short and J 1 base short, with 7 bases between. Germline V gene data show CDR1 as LNHNV and CDR2 as YYDKDF (reference sequence). This CDR3 comprises 15 residues. CDR3 protein: CATSRDQGSNQPQHF. The CDR3 nucleotides read TGTGCCACCAGCAGAGATCAGGGCAGCAATCAGCCCCAGCATTTT.

This clonotype appeared a few times. CDR3 sequence reads: CAISEGSYEKLFF. CDR3 nucleotides: TGTGCCATCAGTGAGGGGTCGTATGAAAAACTGTTTTTT. The chain uses TRBV10-3 and TRBJ1-4; D is unclear. The CDR3 sequence is 13 residues long. Germline V lookup: CDR1 ENHRY, CDR2 SYGVKD. V was pared by 2 bases and J by 6 bases, with 7 bases between.

This sequence joins TRBV7-3 and TRBJ2-1; 13 positions agree with TRBD2. V was clipped by 3 bases and J by 8 bases; unmatched bases: 4. Per germline, CDR1 SGHTA and CDR2 FQGTGA. This CDR3 is built from 15 residues. CDR3 sequence: CASSLGTSGIDEQFF. The CDR3, as DNA: TGTGCCAGCAGCTTGGGGACTAGCGGGATAGATGAGCAGTTCTTC.

This clonotype was detected only a few times. In nucleotides, the CDR3 is TGTGCCAGCAGCTTAGAAGCTAGCGGGACCTACGAGCAGTACTTC. Translating gives CASSLEASGTYEQYF. The chain employs TRBV7-2 and TRBJ2-7; TRBD2 matches 9 bases. The CDR3 is 15 amino acids. Trimming removed 1 base from V and 2 bases from J; junction bases left unmatched: 3. Germline CDR1 and CDR2: SGHTA and FQGNSA.

The CDR3 spells CAISAIGELSGYEQFF. Written as DNA, the CDR3 is TGTGCCATCAGTGCAATCGGGGAGTTAAGTGGGTATGAGCAGTTCTTC. This chain uses TRBV10-3 with TRBJ2-1, with a possible D match to TRBD2 (5 bases). CDR3 length: 16 amino acids. V gave up 4 bases and J gave up 8 bases, with 21 bases separating them. Germline V CDR1 and CDR2: ENHRY, SYGVKD.

Comment on this clonotype: An end of the junction does not agree with germline; a read error may underlie this. The genes are TRBV7-2 and TRBJ2-1; no definite D call. The CDR3 is 12 amino acids. The V gene's germline CDR1 is SGHTA and CDR2 FQGNSA. CDR3 coding DNA: TGTGCCAGCAGCTCCAACTACAATGGGCAGTTCTTC. Its protein is CASSSNYNGQFF.

Here the CDR3 reads CATSRDRGLSPGANVLTF. The DNA for the CDR3 is TGTGCCACCAGCAGAGACAGGGGGCTTAGCCCTGGGGCCAACGTCCTGACTTTC. The chain carries TRBV15 and TRBJ2-6, with TRBD1 matching over 8 bases. From germline, CDR1 is LNHNV and CDR2 YYDKDF (reference sequence). The junction had 6 bases not matched to a gene; V was cut back by 0 bases and J by 2 bases. This CDR3 is built from 18 residues.

About this clonotype: One end of the junction does not line up with germline, which may come from a read error. The chain recombines TRBV4-3 with TRBJ2-1; 8 positions agree with TRBD2. The CDR3 is made up of 17 amino acids. Germline CDR1 is LGHNA and CDR2 is YSLEER. The CDR3 spells CASSQDDALAEYNERFF. In DNA form, the CDR3 reads TGCGCCAGCAGCCAAGACGATGCACTAGCGGAATACAATGAGCGGTTCTTC.

The rearrangement uses TRBV5-1 and TRBJ2-5; no definite D call. The germline V gene has CDR1 SGHRS and CDR2 YFSETQ. Trimming left V 0 bases short and J 2 bases short, with 14 bases between. CDR3 size: 16 residues. CDR3 region: CASSLAVLRNQETQYF. CDR3 DNA sequence: TGCGCCAGCAGCTTGGCAGTCTTGCGGAATCAAGAGACCCAGTACTTC.